The 5 T cell receptor beta chains below were found in one sample sequenced in a study of cytomegalovirus exposure and HLA in healthy donors. TCRdb keeps only in-frame clones here, not all; method: immunoSEQ multiplex PCR. Among 250,000 to 400,000 clones listed, 88% were seen once. Sample: PBMCs. Receptors originate from a young man in good health and CMV-seronegative.

This rearrangement joins TRBV10-2 to TRBJ1-1; TRBD1 might be the D (6 bases). Germline V gives CDR1 WSHSY, CDR2 SAAADI. V was clipped by 7 bases and J by 0 bases, with 9 bases between them. The CDR3 totals 13 residues. This chain's CDR3 is CASTRTVNTEAFF. Written as DNA, the CDR3 is TGCGCCAGCACCAGGACAGTGAACACTGAAGCTTTCTTT.

The rearrangement uses TRBV4-2 and TRBJ1-4; D possibly corresponds to TRBD1 (5 bases). Germline CDR1 and CDR2: LGHNA and YNFKEQ. Trimming pared 0 bases from V and 0 bases from J, leaving 8 bases between. There are 16 residues in the CDR3. CDR3 nucleotides: TGTGCCAGCAGCCAAGAAGGGGCCCCAACTAATGAAAAACTGTTTTTT. Translating it yields CASSQEGAPTNEKLFF.

This chain links TRBV9 with TRBJ2-5; 7 bases match TRBD2. V gave up 4 bases and J gave up 5 bases; unmatched junction bases: 11. CDR3 size: 15 residues. CDR1 and CDR2 (germline): SGDLS, YYNGEE. CDR3 in DNA: TGTGCCAGCAGCCCACTCTCGGGACTATATGAGACCCAGTACTTC. Translation gives CASSPLSGLYETQYF.

The chain combines TRBV6-1 with TRBJ1-5; 10 bases are shared with TRBD1. The CDR3 consists of 16 residues. The germline V gene has CDR1 MNHNS and CDR2 SASEGT. The V segment lost 4 bases and the J segment 1 base; nucleotides outside the gene matches: 4. The CDR3 here is CASSGQGARSNQPQHF. The DNA for the CDR3 is TGTGCCAGCAGTGGACAGGGGGCGCGGAGCAATCAGCCCCAGCATTTT.

The rearrangement joins TRBV5-1 to TRBJ1-5; 7 nucleotides align to TRBD1. This CDR3 spans 17 amino acids. Germline loops: CDR1 SGHRS, CDR2 YFSETQ. The V segment lost 4 bases and the J segment 0 bases; nucleotides outside the gene matches: 10. CDR3 residues: CASSVGVGGFSNQPQHF. The CDR3 DNA reads as TGCGCCAGCAGCGTTGGTGTAGGGGGCTTTAGCAATCAGCCCCAGCATTTT.